This is a list of T cell receptor beta chains from one sample in a study of T cell responses to AZD1222 COVID-19 vaccine. Profiled with immunoSEQ multiplex PCR; TCRdb holds only in-frame clones, not every one. The sample lists 120,000 to 150,000 clones; 89% were seen once. The sequenced sample was peripheral blood, obtained on day 0 of AZD1222 vaccination. The receptors come from an adult in good health. Both conserved end residues are part of each CDR3. Fields, in order: V gene, D gene, J gene, clone size, CDR3 protein, CDR3 DNA. The D gene is left open where the match is weak. Clone size appears in some rows only: once, few, many, or a class for an expanded clone.

v_call: TRBV4-1; d_call: .; j_call: TRBJ2-2; clone_size: .; cdr3_aa: CASSLGLFTGELFF; cdr3_nt: TGCGCCAGCAGCCTCGGACTGTTCACCGGGGAGCTGTTTTTT
v_call: TRBV7-3; d_call: .; j_call: TRBJ1-2; clone_size: .; cdr3_aa: CASSLDPQAGGYTF; cdr3_nt: TGTGCCAGCAGCTTAGACCCGCAAGCGGGGGGCTACACCTTC
v_call: TRBV29-1; d_call: .; j_call: TRBJ2-2; clone_size: .; cdr3_aa: CSVGRNTGELFF; cdr3_nt: TGCAGCGTAGGCAGGAACACCGGGGAGCTGTTTTTT
v_call: TRBV5-1; d_call: TRBD2; j_call: TRBJ2-1; clone_size: .; cdr3_aa: CASSAGGPEDEQFF; cdr3_nt: TGCGCCAGCAGTGCGGGAGGGCCCGAGGATGAGCAGTTCTTC
v_call: TRBV18; d_call: .; j_call: TRBJ1-1; clone_size: .; cdr3_aa: CASSRSPTGNVDTEAFF; cdr3_nt: TGTGCCAGCTCACGATCTCCGACCGGGAATGTAGACACTGAAGCTTTCTTT
v_call: TRBV7-2; d_call: TRBD2; j_call: TRBJ2-7; clone_size: .; cdr3_aa: CASSSRWGTSVHEQYF; cdr3_nt: TGTGCCAGCAGCTCCCGATGGGGGACTAGTGTTCACGAGCAGTACTTC
v_call: TRBV5-4; d_call: .; j_call: TRBJ2-2; clone_size: few; cdr3_aa: CASSFASQAGELFF; cdr3_nt: TGTGCCAGCAGCTTTGCTAGCCAGGCCGGGGAGCTGTTTTTT
v_call: TRBV11-1; d_call: .; j_call: TRBJ2-1; clone_size: .; cdr3_aa: CASSPYRTNNEQFF; cdr3_nt: TGTGCCAGCAGCCCTTACAGGACAAACAATGAGCAGTTCTTC
v_call: TRBV5-1; d_call: .; j_call: TRBJ2-5; clone_size: once; cdr3_aa: CASSFGGRETQYF; cdr3_nt: TGCGCCAGCAGCTTCGGTGGGCGAGAGACCCAGTACTTC
v_call: TRBV28; d_call: TRBD2; j_call: TRBJ2-2; clone_size: .; cdr3_aa: CASSLLGLTNTGELFF; cdr3_nt: TGTGCCAGCAGTTTACTGGGACTAACGAACACCGGGGAGCTGTTTTTT
v_call: TRBV11-2; d_call: TRBD1; j_call: TRBJ2-1; clone_size: .; cdr3_aa: CASSPTDRGGRQQFF; cdr3_nt: TGTGCCAGCAGCCCAACGGACAGGGGGGGACGGCAGCAGTTCTTC
v_call: TRBV9; d_call: .; j_call: TRBJ1-1; clone_size: .; cdr3_aa: CASSPHTNTEAFF; cdr3_nt: TGTGCCAGCAGCCCGCATACGAACACTGAAGCTTTCTTT
v_call: TRBV6-1; d_call: .; j_call: TRBJ1-2; clone_size: .; cdr3_aa: CASSEPTALYGYTF; cdr3_nt: TGTGCCAGCAGTGAACCGACGGCCCTTTATGGCTACACCTTC
v_call: TRBV7-3; d_call: TRBD2; j_call: TRBJ2-5; clone_size: .; cdr3_aa: CASSLAGGWRETQYF; cdr3_nt: TGTGCCAGCTCCCTAGCGGGAGGATGGAGAGAGACCCAGTACTTC
v_call: TRBV5-1; d_call: TRBD1; j_call: TRBJ2-5; clone_size: .; cdr3_aa: CASSPGTGEGETQYF; cdr3_nt: TGCGCCAGCAGCCCCGGGACAGGGGAGGGGGAGACCCAGTACTTC
v_call: TRBV28; d_call: .; j_call: TRBJ1-1; clone_size: .; cdr3_aa: CASSLGQARAEAFF; cdr3_nt: TGTGCCAGCTCCCTGGGGCAGGCGAGGGCTGAAGCTTTCTTT
v_call: TRBV3-1/TRBV3-2; d_call: TRBD1; j_call: TRBJ1-2; clone_size: .; cdr3_aa: CASSPRTGVGYTF; cdr3_nt: TGTGCCAGCAGCCCGCGGACAGGGGTTGGCTACACCTTC
v_call: TRBV19; d_call: .; j_call: TRBJ2-2; clone_size: .; cdr3_aa: CASKNGQGRTGELFF; cdr3_nt: TGTGCCAGTAAAAATGGGCAGGGGAGGACCGGGGAGCTGTTTTTT
v_call: TRBV6-6; d_call: .; j_call: TRBJ1-2; clone_size: .; cdr3_aa: CASSRDGSYGYTF; cdr3_nt: TGTGCCAGCAGCCGGGACGGCAGCTATGGCTACACCTTC
v_call: TRBV2; d_call: .; j_call: TRBJ1-4; clone_size: .; cdr3_aa: CASSEADGGGREKLFF; cdr3_nt: TGTGCCAGCAGTGAAGCCGACGGGGGGGGAAGAGAAAAACTGTTTTTT
v_call: TRBV4-3; d_call: .; j_call: TRBJ1-6; clone_size: many; cdr3_aa: CASSQQSVGYSPLHF; cdr3_nt: TGCGCCAGCAGCCAACAATCGGTCGGGTATTCACCCCTCCACTTT